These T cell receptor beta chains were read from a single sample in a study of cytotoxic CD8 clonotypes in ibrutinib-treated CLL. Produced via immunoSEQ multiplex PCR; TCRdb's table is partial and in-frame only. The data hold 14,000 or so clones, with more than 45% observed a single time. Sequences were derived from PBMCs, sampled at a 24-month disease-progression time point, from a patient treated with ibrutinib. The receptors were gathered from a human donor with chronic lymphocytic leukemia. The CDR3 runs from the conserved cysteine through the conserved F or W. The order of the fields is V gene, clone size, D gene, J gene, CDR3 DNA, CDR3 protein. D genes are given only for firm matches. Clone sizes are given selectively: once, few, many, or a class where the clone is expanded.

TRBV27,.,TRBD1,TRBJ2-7,TGTGCCAGCAGTTCGCCGGGACAGGGACATCCCCAGTACTTC,CASSSPGQGHPQYF
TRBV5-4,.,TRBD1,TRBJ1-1,TGTGCCAGCAGCTTCGACAGGGGGCAGGAGGGCACTGAAGCTTTCTTT,CASSFDRGQEGTEAFF
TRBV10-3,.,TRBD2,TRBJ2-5,TGTGCCATCAGTGCAGGGACTAGCGGACTCCAAGAGACCCAGTACTTC,CAISAGTSGLQETQYF
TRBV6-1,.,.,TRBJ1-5,TGTGCCAGCAGCTACCTAGGGGGGAATCAGCCCCAGCATTTT,CASSYLGGNQPQHF
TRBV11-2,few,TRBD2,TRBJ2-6,TGTGCCAGCAGCCTTACTGGGGGGAGGGCGGCTGGGGCCAACGTCCTGACTTTC,CASSLTGGRAAGANVLTF
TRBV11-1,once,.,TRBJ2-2,TGTGCCAGCAGCTTATTGTTGGGAATCGGGGAGCTGTTTTTT,CASSLLLGIGELFF
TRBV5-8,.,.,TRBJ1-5,TGTGCCAGCAGCTCCATGGGGAATAGCAATCAGCCCCAGCATTTT,CASSSMGNSNQPQHF
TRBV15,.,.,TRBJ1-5,TGTGCCACCAGCAGAGACGAGACCGGCCAGCATTTT,CATSRDETGQHF
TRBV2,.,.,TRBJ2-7,TGTGCCGCCCTCCTAGGGCAGGCTGACGAGCAGTACTTC,CAALLGQADEQYF
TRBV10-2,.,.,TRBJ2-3,TGCGCCAGCAGGGAGACGGGGGATACGCAGTATTTT,CASRETGDTQYF
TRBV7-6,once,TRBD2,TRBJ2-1,TGTGCCAGCAGCCCGCGACTAGCGGGGGTGTCCTACAATGAGCAGTTCTTC,CASSPRLAGVSYNEQFF
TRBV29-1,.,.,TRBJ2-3,TGCAGCGTTGAAGTAGGAGGGGGAGATACGCAGTATTTT,CSVEVGGGDTQYF
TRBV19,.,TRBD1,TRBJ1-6,TGTGCCAGTAGTCCCCGGGACAGGGTGAATTCACCCCTCCACTTT,CASSPRDRVNSPLHF
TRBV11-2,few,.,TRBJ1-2,TGTGCCAGCAGCTTAGATCCAAGCGCAGGAAGCTATGGCTACACCTTC,CASSLDPSAGSYGYTF
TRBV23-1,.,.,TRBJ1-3,TGCGCCAGCAGTCAATCGGGGCGATTCTCTGGAAACACCATATATTTT,CASSQSGRFSGNTIYF
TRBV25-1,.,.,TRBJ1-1,TGTGCCAGCAGTGGAGGGATATACACTGAAGCTTTCTTT,CASSGGIYTEAFF
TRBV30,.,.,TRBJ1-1,TGTGCCTGGAGTGTACCTCCCCGCCCTGAAGCTTTCTTT,CAWSVPPRPEAFF
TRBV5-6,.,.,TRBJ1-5,TGTGCCAGCAGCCTTTGGTATAGCAATCAGCCCCAGCATTTT,CASSLWYSNQPQHF
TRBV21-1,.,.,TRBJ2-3,TGTGCCAGCAGCATAGGGGGTGCCACAGATACGCAGTATTTT,CASSIGGATDTQYF
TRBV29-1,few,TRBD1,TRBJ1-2,TGCAGCGTCCCACAGGGGGCGTTTGGCTACACCTTC,CSVPQGAFGYTF
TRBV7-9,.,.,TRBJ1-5,TGTGCCAGCAGCCCGAGCCGCGGTAGCAATCAGCCCCAGCATTTT,CASSPSRGSNQPQHF
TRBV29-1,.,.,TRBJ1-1,TGCAGCGGCGGGGGGGGGACTGAAGCTTTCTTT,CSGGGGTEAFF
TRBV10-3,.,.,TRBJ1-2,TGTGCCATCAGTGTAATATTCGACGGATTCAACTATCGCTATGGCTACACCTTC,CAISVIFDGFNYRYGYTF
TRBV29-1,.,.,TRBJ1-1,TGCAGCGTTGATATGGGGGTGGGCACTGAAGCTTTCTTT,CSVDMGVGTEAFF
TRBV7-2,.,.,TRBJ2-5,TGTGCCAGCAGCTTAGAGATTCTGGAGACCCAGTACTTC,CASSLEILETQYF
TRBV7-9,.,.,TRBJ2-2,TGTGCCAGCAGCCGACGGGGTAATCAGGGAACCGGGGAGCTGTTTTTT,CASSRRGNQGTGELFF
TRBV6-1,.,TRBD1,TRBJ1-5,TGTGCCAGCAGACAAACAGGGGCTAGGCAGCCCCAGCATTTT,CASRQTGARQPQHF
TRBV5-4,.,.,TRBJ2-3,TGTGCCAGCAGCTCGCAGGGCCCCACGCAGTATTTT,CASSSQGPTQYF
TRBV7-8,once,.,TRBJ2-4,TGTGCCAGCAGCTCACAGGGAACCAAAAACATTCAGTACTTC,CASSSQGTKNIQYF
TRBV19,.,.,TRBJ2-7,TGTGCCAGTAGGATGACAGAGAGCTACGAGCAGTACTTC,CASRMTESYEQYF
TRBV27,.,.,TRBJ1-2,TGTGCCAGCAGTTTGAATGCCTTGGGGGGCTACACCTTC,CASSLNALGGYTF
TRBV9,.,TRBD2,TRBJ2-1,TGTGCCAGCAGCGGGGCTAGCGGGGGAATGAGGCAGTTCTTC,CASSGASGGMRQFF
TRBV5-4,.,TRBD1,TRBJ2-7,TGTGCCAGCAGTTTCGGGACAGTTTCCTACGAGCAGTACTTC,CASSFGTVSYEQYF
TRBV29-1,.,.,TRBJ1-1,TGCAGCGTTGGGCAGCTGAACACTGAAGCTTTCTTT,CSVGQLNTEAFF
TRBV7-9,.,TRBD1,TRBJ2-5,TGTGCCAGCAGCCCGGGACAGGGCGTCGAGACCCAGTACTTC,CASSPGQGVETQYF
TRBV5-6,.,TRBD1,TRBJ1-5,TGTGCCAGCAGCTTGGGACAGGGAGGTCAGCCCCAGCATTTT,CASSLGQGGQPQHF
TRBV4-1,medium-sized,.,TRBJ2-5,TGCGCCAGCAGCCAAGATGGAGTGGCAGGGCAAGAGACCCAGTACTTC,CASSQDGVAGQETQYF
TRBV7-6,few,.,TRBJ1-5,TGTGCCAGCAGCTTTGGGGAAAATCAGCCCCAGCATTTT,CASSFGENQPQHF
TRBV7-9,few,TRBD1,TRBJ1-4,TGTGCCAGCAGCTACCACGGACAGGGTCCTTCTAATGAAAAACTGTTTTTT,CASSYHGQGPSNEKLFF
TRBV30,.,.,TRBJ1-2,TGTGCCTGGAGTCGGAGTAACTATGGCTACACCTTC,CAWSRSNYGYTF
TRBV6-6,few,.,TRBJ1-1,TGTGCCAGCAGCCAGGAGGGCCCTGAAGCTTTCTTT,CASSQEGPEAFF
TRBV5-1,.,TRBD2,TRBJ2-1,TGCGCCAGCAGCTCCCACAACGGGGCGGGGGCCTACAATGAGCAGTTCTTC,CASSSHNGAGAYNEQFF
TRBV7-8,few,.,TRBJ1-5,TGTGCCAGCAGTTACGGGACAACGAGCAATCAGCCCCAGCATTTT,CASSYGTTSNQPQHF
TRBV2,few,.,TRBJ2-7,TGTGCCAGCACCGGATGGAGCTCCTACGAGCAGTACTTC,CASTGWSSYEQYF
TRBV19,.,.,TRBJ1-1,TGTGCCAGTAAGAACAGACCTAACACTGAAGCTTTCTTT,CASKNRPNTEAFF
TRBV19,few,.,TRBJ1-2,TGTGCCAGTAGTACAAATTGGGACGGTGATCCCTATGGCTACACCTTC,CASSTNWDGDPYGYTF
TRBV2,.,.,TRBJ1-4,TGTGCCGATAAACCGGGTGTAGATGAAAAACTGTTTTTT,CADKPGVDEKLFF
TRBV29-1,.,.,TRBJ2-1,TGCAGCGTGAACCTCAATGAGCAGTTCTTC,CSVNLNEQFF
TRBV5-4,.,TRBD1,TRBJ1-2,TGTGCCAGCAGCTTCGGGGAGGGGGCTGGTGGCTACACCTTC,CASSFGEGAGGYTF
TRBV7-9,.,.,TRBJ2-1,TGTGCCAGCAGCTTAGAGGGTGAGCAGTTCTTC,CASSLEGEQFF
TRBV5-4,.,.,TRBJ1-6,TGTGCCAGCAGCTTGGGGGATTCACCCCTCCACTTT,CASSLGDSPLHF
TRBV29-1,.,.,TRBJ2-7,TGCAGCGTTGTCCCGGACAACTACTTGAGCTCCTACGAGCAGTACTTC,CSVVPDNYLSSYEQYF
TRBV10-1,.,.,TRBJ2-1,TGCGCCAGCAGGGACCATCCCGCGGATGAGCAGTTCTTC,CASRDHPADEQFF
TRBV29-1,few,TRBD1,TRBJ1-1,TGCAGCGTTGAACCAGGGGGCGATGAAGCTTTCTTT,CSVEPGGDEAFF
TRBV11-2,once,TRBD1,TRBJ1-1,TGTGCCAGCAGCCCAGTACTTTCAGGGGGCACTGAAGCTTTCTTT,CASSPVLSGGTEAFF
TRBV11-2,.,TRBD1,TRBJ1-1,TGTGCCAGCAGCTGGGGACAGATGAACACTGAAGCTTTCTTT,CASSWGQMNTEAFF
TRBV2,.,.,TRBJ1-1,TGTGCCAGCACCGATGGGGAGAGCACTGAAGCTTTCTTT,CASTDGESTEAFF
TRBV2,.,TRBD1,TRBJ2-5,TGTGCCAGCCTATCCCCGGGACAGGGATCAATGGAGACCCAGTACTTC,CASLSPGQGSMETQYF